Listed below are T cell receptor beta chains from one sample, sequenced in a study of shared clonotypes between healthy human individuals. TCRdb's table, derived via immunoSEQ multiplex PCR, lists solely in-frame clones and lacks some. The table shows about half a million clones, with 81% occurring only once. Sequenced: PBMCs. The origin of the receptors is a woman aged 40 to 55 in good health. Some clones in this sample may be carry-over from other donors' samples. CDR3s include the opening cysteine and the closing phenylalanine or tryptophan. Size is stated for part of the rows, as once, few or many counts, or as a class when the clone is expanded.

TRBV18,TRBJ1-3,-,CASSPNYRDTLLF
TRBV7-9,TRBJ2-5,-,CASSLNLGFETQYF
TRBV7-8,TRBJ2-5,-,CASTVETGGRTTQYF
TRBV30,TRBJ2-1,-,CAWSVLRREYNEQFF
TRBV28,TRBJ1-1,-,CTTRQGATEAFF
TRBV28,TRBJ1-2,-,CATQRRGYTF
TRBV4-1,TRBJ1-1,-,CASSRGGLNTEAFF
TRBV4-2,TRBJ2-2,-,CASSQELRENTGELFF
TRBV7-2,TRBJ2-1,few,CASSRLAAYNEQFF
TRBV19,TRBJ1-5,-,CASSMSGGNQPQHF
TRBV4-2,TRBJ2-7,-,CASSQVGVTRSYEQYF
TRBV19,TRBJ1-2,-,CASSTRQGYTF
TRBV11-2,TRBJ2-1,-,CASSLVGTEQFF
TRBV7-2,TRBJ2-5,-,CASSSPLAGVRGTQYF
TRBV9,TRBJ1-2,-,CASSGTSGRDSGGYTF
TRBV7-7,TRBJ2-2,many,CASSALAENTGELFF
TRBV5-4,TRBJ2-7,-,CASSGDLGSREQYF
TRBV4-1,TRBJ2-1,-,CASSQVGRNEQFF
TRBV27,TRBJ1-2,-,CASSPSDRDNPGYTF
TRBV18,TRBJ1-1,-,CASSAQWDTEAFF
TRBV30,TRBJ1-1,-,CAWSTGGNTEAFF
TRBV7-2,TRBJ2-4,-,CASSDRGNIQYF